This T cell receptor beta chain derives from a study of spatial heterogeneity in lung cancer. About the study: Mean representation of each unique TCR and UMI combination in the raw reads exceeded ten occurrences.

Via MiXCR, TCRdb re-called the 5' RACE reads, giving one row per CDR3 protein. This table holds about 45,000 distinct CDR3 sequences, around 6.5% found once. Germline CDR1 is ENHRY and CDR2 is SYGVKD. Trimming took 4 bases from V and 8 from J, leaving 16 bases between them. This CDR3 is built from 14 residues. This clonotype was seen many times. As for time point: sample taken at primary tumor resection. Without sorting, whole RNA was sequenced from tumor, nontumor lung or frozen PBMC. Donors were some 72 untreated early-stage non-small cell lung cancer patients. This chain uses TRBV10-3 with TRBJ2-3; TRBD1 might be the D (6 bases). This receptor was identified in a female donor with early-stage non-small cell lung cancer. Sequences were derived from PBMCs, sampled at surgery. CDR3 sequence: CAISAQIEGGTQYF. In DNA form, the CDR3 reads TGTGCCATCAGTGCTCAAATAGAAGGGGGTACGCAGTATTTT.